This TCR beta chain stems from a study of CXCR3-negative and CXCR3-positive naive CD8 T cells. Germline CDR1 reads SQVTM; CDR2 reads ANQGSEA. This CDR3 spans 14 amino acids. Via 5' RACE with UMI labels, TRB cDNA libraries were prepared. TCRdb reprocessed the 5' RACE reads, with one entry per CDR3 protein and no DNA. There are over 150,000 distinct CDR3 sequences in the sample, with less than 0.55% held by the top ten. Study-level points and caveats: The study found more hydrophobic TRB CDR3s in CXCR3-positive naive cells than in CXCR3-negative naive cells. Researchers reported similar TRBV-TRBJ usage in naive CXCR3-negative and CXCR3-positive cells, though memory differed.

Turning to this clonotype: Antigen specificity is unknown.

The chain joins TRBV29-1 to TRBJ2-2. Sequenced material: naive CXCR3+ CD8+ T cells from blood. As for subset: CD45RO-CCR7+CD27+CD95- naive CD8+ T cells expressing CXCR3 (TNR3+). This clonotype was sampled from a human donor in good health. Some clones in this sample may be carry-over from other donors' samples. The CDR3: CSVDGLTHTGELFF.